This is a list of T cell receptor beta chains from one sample in a study of T-cell reconstitution after alpha-beta-depleted transplantation in children. Each CDR3 protein gets one entry after TCRdb re-called the PCR reads with MiXCR. The table lists hundreds of thousands of distinct CDR3 sequences, around 13% of them singletons, with approximately 0.8% in the top ten. Source: PBMCs, taken before TCRalphabeta/CD19-depleted stem cell transplant. Source of these receptors: a girl aged 2 to 9 with congenital amegakaryocytic thrombocytopenia, due to receive a stem cell transplant. Each CDR3 is given with its conserved first and last residue. The order of the fields is D gene, V gene, clone size, J gene, CDR3 protein, CDR3 DNA. D genes are given only for firm matches. Clone size is given for some rows only: seen once, a few or many times, or a class if the clone is expanded.

d_gene: -
v_gene: TRBV29-1
abundance: many
j_gene: TRBJ2-1
CDR3aa: CSVPRVFSYNEQFF
CDR3nt: TGCAGCGTTCCCAGGGTGTTCTCCTACAATGAGCAGTTCTTC

d_gene: TRBD2
v_gene: TRBV28
abundance: many
j_gene: TRBJ2-5
CDR3aa: CASSLIAGEMLETQYF
CDR3nt: TGTGCCAGCAGTTTAATAGCGGGCGAAATGTTAGAGACCCAGTACTTC

d_gene: -
v_gene: TRBV5-1
abundance: few
j_gene: TRBJ2-7
CDR3aa: CASSLRAPERYEQYF
CDR3nt: TGCGCCAGCAGCTTACGTGCCCCAGAGAGATACGAGCAGTACTTC

d_gene: TRBD1
v_gene: TRBV7-6
abundance: many
j_gene: TRBJ1-4
CDR3aa: CASSSLDRDNEKLFF
CDR3nt: TGTGCCAGCAGCTCTCTTGACAGGGATAATGAAAAACTGTTTTTT

d_gene: -
v_gene: TRBV20-1
abundance: many
j_gene: TRBJ2-5
CDR3aa: CSASSETQYF
CDR3nt: TGCAGTGCTAGTTCGGAGACCCAGTACTTC

d_gene: -
v_gene: TRBV11-2
abundance: few
j_gene: TRBJ2-1
CDR3aa: CASSLGTGLYNEQFF
CDR3nt: TGTGCCAGCAGCTTAGGTACAGGCCTTTACAATGAGCAGTTCTTC

d_gene: TRBD1
v_gene: TRBV5-1
abundance: -
j_gene: TRBJ2-3
CDR3aa: CASSDRQGILTDTQYF
CDR3nt: TGCGCCAGCAGCGACAGACAGGGAATCCTCACAGATACGCAGTATTTT

d_gene: -
v_gene: TRBV29-1
abundance: -
j_gene: TRBJ2-1
CDR3aa: CSVAFGLRVYNEQFF
CDR3nt: TGCAGCGTCGCTTTCGGACTCCGAGTCTACAATGAGCAGTTCTTC

d_gene: TRBD2
v_gene: TRBV12-3/TRBV12-4
abundance: many
j_gene: TRBJ2-1
CDR3aa: CASRGTSGSSDEQFF
CDR3nt: TGTGCCAGCAGGGGGACTAGCGGGAGTTCCGATGAGCAGTTCTTC

d_gene: TRBD2
v_gene: TRBV28
abundance: -
j_gene: TRBJ2-7
CDR3aa: CASSLRFRLAGGFGSYEQYF
CDR3nt: TGTGCCAGCAGTTTAAGGTTCAGACTAGCGGGAGGGTTCGGCTCCTACGAGCAGTACTTC

d_gene: TRBD2
v_gene: TRBV20-1
abundance: many
j_gene: TRBJ2-4
CDR3aa: CSAHPLPGTSKNIQYF
CDR3nt: TGCAGTGCCCACCCACTGCCCGGGACTAGCAAAAACATTCAGTACTTC

d_gene: TRBD1
v_gene: TRBV15
abundance: -
j_gene: TRBJ2-3
CDR3aa: CATSSRLTGGDTQYF
CDR3nt: TGTGCCACCAGCAGCAGACTAACAGGGGGGGATACGCAGTATTTT

d_gene: -
v_gene: TRBV7-2
abundance: many
j_gene: TRBJ2-7
CDR3aa: CASSSRSLGGYEQYF
CDR3nt: TGTGCCAGCAGCTCGCGCAGCTTAGGAGGTTACGAGCAGTACTTC

d_gene: TRBD2
v_gene: TRBV2
abundance: many
j_gene: TRBJ2-1
CDR3aa: CASSSGGASYNEQFF
CDR3nt: TGTGCCAGCAGTTCGGGAGGTGCCTCCTACAATGAGCAGTTCTTC

d_gene: TRBD2
v_gene: TRBV12-3/TRBV12-4
abundance: -
j_gene: TRBJ2-1
CDR3aa: CASSPLAGGEYNEQFF
CDR3nt: TGTGCCAGCAGCCCCCTAGCGGGAGGAGAATACAATGAGCAGTTCTTC

d_gene: -
v_gene: TRBV18
abundance: -
j_gene: TRBJ1-2
CDR3aa: CASSPPQARFLYGYTF
CDR3nt: TGTGCCAGCTCACCACCACAGGCCAGGTTTTTGTATGGCTACACCTTC

d_gene: -
v_gene: TRBV29-1
abundance: -
j_gene: TRBJ2-7
CDR3aa: CSGALGYEQYF
CDR3nt: TGCAGCGGGGCTCTTGGGTACGAGCAGTACTTC

d_gene: TRBD2
v_gene: TRBV7-6
abundance: many
j_gene: TRBJ2-7
CDR3aa: CASSSSLAGGTYEQYF
CDR3nt: TGTGCCAGCAGCTCGTCTCTAGCGGGAGGAACCTACGAGCAGTACTTC

d_gene: -
v_gene: TRBV29-1
abundance: many
j_gene: TRBJ2-7
CDR3aa: CSVEGGAGEQYF
CDR3nt: TGCAGCGTTGAAGGAGGGGCAGGCGAGCAGTACTTC

d_gene: -
v_gene: TRBV12-3/TRBV12-4
abundance: -
j_gene: TRBJ1-3
CDR3aa: CASSLLPPSGNTIYF
CDR3nt: TGTGCCAGCAGTTTACTCCCGCCCTCTGGAAACACCATATATTTT

d_gene: TRBD2
v_gene: TRBV12-3/TRBV12-4
abundance: many
j_gene: TRBJ2-1
CDR3aa: CASRLKAGAPGNEQFF
CDR3nt: TGTGCCAGCAGGTTAAAGGCGGGAGCCCCGGGCAATGAGCAGTTCTTC

d_gene: -
v_gene: TRBV5-1
abundance: few
j_gene: TRBJ2-2
CDR3aa: CASRPGWTPQRGGELFF
CDR3nt: TGCGCCAGCCGTCCGGGGTGGACCCCACAGAGGGGCGGGGAGCTGTTTTTT

d_gene: TRBD2
v_gene: TRBV20-1
abundance: many
j_gene: TRBJ2-1
CDR3aa: CSARVSAGLDEQFF
CDR3nt: TGCAGTGCTAGAGTTTCAGCGGGATTAGATGAGCAGTTCTTC

d_gene: -
v_gene: TRBV29-1
abundance: many
j_gene: TRBJ2-2
CDR3aa: CSVGGYTGELFF
CDR3nt: TGCAGCGTTGGGGGGTACACCGGGGAGCTGTTTTTT

d_gene: -
v_gene: TRBV11-2
abundance: many
j_gene: TRBJ2-3
CDR3aa: CARDERVLRRDTQYF
CDR3nt: TGTGCCAGGGATGAAAGGGTCCTCCGCAGAGATACGCAGTATTTT

d_gene: -
v_gene: TRBV4-1
abundance: -
j_gene: TRBJ2-5
CDR3aa: CASTQVWREFGETQYF
CDR3nt: TGCGCCAGCACCCAAGTTTGGAGGGAGTTTGGCGAGACCCAGTACTTC

d_gene: -
v_gene: TRBV6-5
abundance: -
j_gene: TRBJ2-3
CDR3aa: CASSRENTQYF
CDR3nt: TGTGCCAGCAGTCGCGAGAATACGCAGTATTTT

d_gene: -
v_gene: TRBV4-1
abundance: -
j_gene: TRBJ2-5
CDR3aa: CASSPTLGYAGTTRQTQYF
CDR3nt: TGCGCCAGCAGCCCGACCCTGGGGTATGCTGGTACGACTCGGCAGACCCAGTACTTC

d_gene: TRBD1
v_gene: TRBV5-1
abundance: many
j_gene: TRBJ2-1
CDR3aa: CASSSTGDSYNEQFF
CDR3nt: TGCGCCAGCAGCTCTACAGGGGACTCCTACAATGAGCAGTTCTTC

d_gene: TRBD2
v_gene: TRBV5-1
abundance: -
j_gene: TRBJ2-7
CDR3aa: CASSFFGGSLYEQYF
CDR3nt: TGCGCCAGCAGCTTTTTCGGCGGGAGTTTATACGAGCAGTACTTC

d_gene: TRBD2
v_gene: TRBV20-1
abundance: -
j_gene: TRBJ2-1
CDR3aa: CCARWGGAGVGHEQFF
CDR3nt: TGCTGTGCTAGATGGGGTGGAGCGGGAGTCGGGCATGAGCAGTTCTTC

d_gene: -
v_gene: TRBV5-1
abundance: many
j_gene: TRBJ1-2
CDR3aa: CASSLDTLYGYTF
CDR3nt: TGCGCCAGCAGCTTGGACACTTTGTATGGCTACACCTTC

d_gene: -
v_gene: TRBV5-6
abundance: many
j_gene: TRBJ2-7
CDR3aa: CASSLTESSYEQYF
CDR3nt: TGTGCCAGCAGCTTGACTGAGAGCTCCTACGAGCAGTACTTC

d_gene: -
v_gene: TRBV28
abundance: many
j_gene: TRBJ1-1
CDR3aa: CASSLLQGRTEAFF
CDR3nt: TGTGCCAGCAGTTTATTGCAGGGACGGACTGAAGCTTTCTTT

d_gene: TRBD2
v_gene: TRBV20-1
abundance: few
j_gene: TRBJ2-1
CDR3aa: CSAIGGRSSYNEQFF
CDR3nt: TGCAGTGCCATCGGCGGGAGGAGCTCCTACAATGAGCAGTTCTTC

d_gene: -
v_gene: TRBV6-1
abundance: many
j_gene: TRBJ1-1
CDR3aa: CASSPNTGDTEAFF
CDR3nt: TGTGCCAGCAGCCCCAATACGGGGGACACTGAAGCTTTCTTT

d_gene: -
v_gene: TRBV6-1
abundance: few
j_gene: TRBJ1-2
CDR3aa: CASSRLSGPYGYTF
CDR3nt: TGTGCCAGCAGTAGACTATCGGGGCCCTATGGCTACACCTTC

d_gene: -
v_gene: TRBV20-1
abundance: many
j_gene: TRBJ2-1
CDR3aa: CSARAWAREPKNSYNEQFF
CDR3nt: TGCAGTGCTAGGGCTTGGGCCCGGGAACCAAAGAACTCCTACAATGAGCAGTTCTTC

d_gene: -
v_gene: TRBV12-3/TRBV12-4
abundance: few
j_gene: TRBJ2-1
CDR3aa: CASSFREVLYNEQFF
CDR3nt: TGTGCCAGCAGCTTTAGGGAGGTCCTATACAATGAGCAGTTCTTC

d_gene: -
v_gene: TRBV7-9
abundance: -
j_gene: TRBJ1-1
CDR3aa: CASSRFPGRVDTEAFF
CDR3nt: TGTGCCAGCAGCCGATTCCCGGGAAGGGTCGACACTGAAGCTTTCTTT

d_gene: -
v_gene: TRBV7-9
abundance: -
j_gene: TRBJ2-3
CDR3aa: CASSLAQGPSLTDTQYF
CDR3nt: TGTGCCAGCAGCTTAGCGCAGGGGCCATCCCTTACAGATACGCAGTATTTT

d_gene: -
v_gene: TRBV18
abundance: many
j_gene: TRBJ2-3
CDR3aa: CASSPPSAGRTDTQYF
CDR3nt: TGTGCCAGCTCACCACCGTCGGCAGGCCGCACAGATACGCAGTATTTT

d_gene: -
v_gene: TRBV28
abundance: few
j_gene: TRBJ1-2
CDR3aa: CASSKGSTPYGYTF
CDR3nt: TGTGCCAGCAGTAAGGGGTCGACTCCTTATGGCTACACCTTC

d_gene: -
v_gene: TRBV7-2
abundance: few
j_gene: TRBJ2-7
CDR3aa: CASSVTGGEQYF
CDR3nt: TGTGCCAGCAGCGTCACAGGCGGCGAGCAGTACTTC

d_gene: TRBD2
v_gene: TRBV20-1
abundance: many
j_gene: TRBJ2-7
CDR3aa: CSARVGTRSYEQYF
CDR3nt: TGCAGTGCTAGAGTAGGGACTAGATCTTACGAGCAGTACTTC

d_gene: -
v_gene: TRBV11-2
abundance: many
j_gene: TRBJ1-1
CDR3aa: CASSLETEAFF
CDR3nt: TGTGCCAGCAGCTTAGAGACTGAAGCTTTCTTT